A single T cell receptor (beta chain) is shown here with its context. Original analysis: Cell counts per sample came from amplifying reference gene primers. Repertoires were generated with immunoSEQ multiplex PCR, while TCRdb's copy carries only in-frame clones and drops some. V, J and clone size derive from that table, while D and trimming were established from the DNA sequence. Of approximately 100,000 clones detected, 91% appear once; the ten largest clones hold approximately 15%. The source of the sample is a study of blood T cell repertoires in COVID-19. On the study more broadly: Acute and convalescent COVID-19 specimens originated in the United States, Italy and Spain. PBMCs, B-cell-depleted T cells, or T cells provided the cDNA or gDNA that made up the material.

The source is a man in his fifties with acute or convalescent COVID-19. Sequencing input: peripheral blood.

The CDR3 sequence is CASSPPLASDTQYF. Written as DNA, the CDR3 is TGTGCCAGCTCACCACCGTTAGCGTCGGATACGCAGTATTTT. The V gene is TRBV18, the J gene TRBJ2-3, with D possibly being TRBD2 (5 bases). V lost 0 bases and J 6 bases, leaving 10 bases between the germline ends. The CDR3 is 14 amino acids. Per germline, CDR1 KGHSH and CDR2 LQKENI.